The entry that follows covers one TCR beta chain sequence. The antigen is not known. With 0 bases removed from V and 7 bases from J, the gap between germline ends came to 16 bases. The length of the CDR3 is 16 residues. The V gene's germline CDR1 is SGHVS and CDR2 FQNEAQ. One entry per CDR3 protein, called by TCRdb with MiXCR from the RT-PCR reads. The profile covers roughly 670,000 distinct CDR3 sequences, with less than 15% appearing a single time and about 7.6% taken by the ten largest. This record comes from a study of response to subunit inactivated influenza vaccine. Broader study findings: Each seasonal flu vaccination may recruit only limited new T cells, authors suggested.

The origin of this receptor is a man aged 45-65 years who received an inactivated influenza vaccine. The sequenced sample was PBMCs from blood, obtained less than 15 days before vaccination. The chain couples TRBV7-8 to TRBJ1-5; possible D gene TRBD1, 5 bases. The CDR3 region is CASSLADSPGYQPQHF. The CDR3 nucleotides are TGTGCCAGCAGCTTAGCGGACTCGCCAGGGTACCAGCCCCAGCATTTT.